The T cell receptor beta chain under discussion was sequenced for a study of T-cell memory formation after mild COVID-19. V was pared by 5 bases and J by 0 bases, with 11 bases between. The germline CDR1 and CDR2 sequences are SGHTA and FQGNSA. This CDR3 is 15 amino acids long. This clonotype was recorded at least ten times. Via MiXCR, TCRdb re-called the 5' RACE reads, giving one row per CDR3 protein. The profile shows roughly 500,000 distinct CDR3 sequences, roughly 20% of them singletons. The receptor was derived from an adult woman who had mild COVID-19 (a few samples of this study predate the infection). Cell type and time point are not known. V gene TRBV7-2 combines with J gene TRBJ1-3; D not certain. Material for sequencing was PBMCs or a T cell subset sorted from them (not recorded which). CDR3 loop: CASSTRRSSGNTIYF. The CDR3 DNA sequence: TGTGCCAGCAGCACCCGACGCAGCTCTGGAAACACCATATATTTT.